This T cell receptor beta chain was captured in a study of identical twins. Findings of the study overall: Less excess twin sharing appeared in beta out-of-frame sequences.

In this sample, this clonotype turned up many times. Its antigen remains unidentified. The CDR3 loop spans 15 amino acids. V lost 2 bases to trimming and J lost 2 bases, with 10 bases between them. Germline CDR1 SGHTA, CDR2 FQGNSA. TCRdb processed the 5' RACE reads anew with MiXCR; each CDR3 protein has one entry. The data contain some 500,000 distinct CDR3 sequences, approximately 14% of them seen just once; the ten biggest clones take up 0.52%. Donors uniformly comprised healthy Caucasians. These data also featured in a second study, about yellow fever vaccine responses in identical twins.

This chain joins TRBV7-2 and TRBJ2-1; D is unclear. The sequencing sample was made of CD4+ T cells sorted from blood. This TCR derives from a woman younger than 35 in good health. This chain's CDR3 is CASSLRGLAYNEQFF. The CDR3 nucleotides are TGTGCCAGCAGCTTACGAGGTCTGGCCTACAATGAGCAGTTCTTC.